The rows below give T cell receptor beta chains drawn from one sample of a study of cytomegalovirus exposure and HLA in healthy donors. The repertoire was sequenced with immunoSEQ multiplex PCR; TCRdb's copy has only in-frame clones and lacks some. The sample holds 65,000 to 90,000 clones, around nine tenths seen once. The source material was PBMCs. The receptors originated from a woman under 30 in good health and CMV-seropositive. Each CDR3 is given with its conserved first and last residue. A D gene is named only where the DNA matches it firmly. Expanded clones get a size class; other rows say once, few or many, or leave the size out.

j_gene	abundance	d_gene	v_gene	CDR3nt	CDR3aa
TRBJ2-7	NA	TRBD2	TRBV4-2	TGTGCCAGCAGCCAAGAGGGACTAGCGGACAACTACGAGCAGTACTTC	CASSQEGLADNYEQYF
TRBJ2-3	NA	NA	TRBV20-1	TGCAGTGCTTGGACGGGAACCACGCAGTATTTT	CSAWTGTTQYF
TRBJ2-2	once	TRBD1	TRBV4-1	TGCGCCAGCAGCCTACAGGGGGCGGACACCGGGGAGCTGTTTTTT	CASSLQGADTGELFF
TRBJ2-3	NA	NA	TRBV30	TGTGCCTGGAACGGGGTTGTCAGTGATACGCAGTATTTT	CAWNGVVSDTQYF
TRBJ1-1	NA	TRBD1	TRBV9	TGTGCCAGCAGCGTAAGGGACAGGGGATCCACTGAAGCTTTCTTT	CASSVRDRGSTEAFF
TRBJ2-5	NA	TRBD1	TRBV29-1	TGCAGCGCCGAAACAGGGGACCAAGAGACCCAGTACTTC	CSAETGDQETQYF
TRBJ2-3	NA	TRBD1	TRBV18	TGTGCCAGCGGGCCGACAGGGGTTACCACAGATACGCAGTATTTT	CASGPTGVTTDTQYF
TRBJ2-3	NA	NA	TRBV9	TGTGCCAGCAGCGCCCCCCCTTCTACGGATACGCAGTATTTT	CASSAPPSTDTQYF
TRBJ1-2	NA	TRBD1	TRBV27	TGTGCCAGCAGTTTTCTAGGACAGGGGTTTGGTCAAGATGGCTACACCTTC	CASSFLGQGFGQDGYTF
TRBJ1-2	NA	TRBD1	TRBV4-1	TGCGCCAGCAGACCCCTCCGGACAGGGTCTTGGGGCTACACCTTC	CASRPLRTGSWGYTF
TRBJ2-5	NA	NA	TRBV20-1	TGCAGTGCCTCGCGCCGGTCCCAACGTTACTTC	CSASRRSQRYF
TRBJ2-5	NA	TRBD1	TRBV5-1	TGCGCCAGCAGCCCGTGGGACAGGGGGCAAGAGACCCAGTACTTC	CASSPWDRGQETQYF
TRBJ2-2	NA	TRBD1	TRBV9	TGTGCCAGCAGCGTAAGGACAGGGGTAGCGAACACCGAGGAGCTGTTTTTT	CASSVRTGVANTEELFF
TRBJ2-5	NA	TRBD2	TRBV6-5	TGTGCCAGCAGTTACCTCGGGACTAGTAGGAGAGAGACCCAGTACTTC	CASSYLGTSRRETQYF
TRBJ2-7	NA	TRBD2	TRBV7-2	TGTGCCAGCGGACTAGCGGGGGTGTACGAGCAGTACTTC	CASGLAGVYEQYF
TRBJ2-2	NA	TRBD1	TRBV5-4	TGTGCCAGCAGCTCTGACGACAGGGACACCGGGGAGCTGTTTTTT	CASSSDDRDTGELFF
TRBJ2-2	NA	NA	TRBV21-1	TGTGCCAGCAGCAAAGGGGGAGGGGGGAACACCGGGGAGCTGTTTTTT	CASSKGGGGNTGELFF
TRBJ2-7	NA	TRBD1	TRBV11-2	TGTGCCAGCAGCACCAGCCGACAGGGGAGCTCCTACGAGCAGTACTTC	CASSTSRQGSSYEQYF
TRBJ2-7	NA	NA	TRBV20-1	TGCAGTTCAGAGGGTTCCTACGAGCAGTACTTC	CSSEGSYEQYF
TRBJ1-5	few	NA	TRBV19	TGTGCCAGTAGTATAGGTCAGGGGCTGATCAATCAGCCCCAGCATTTT	CASSIGQGLINQPQHF
TRBJ2-3	NA	NA	TRBV30	TGTGCCTGGAGTGTATGGGGGGGCACAGATACGCAGTATTTT	CAWSVWGGTDTQYF
TRBJ2-7	NA	NA	TRBV11-1	TGTGCCAGCAGCTTATCAACTGGCGAGCAGTACTTC	CASSLSTGEQYF
TRBJ2-5	NA	NA	TRBV7-6	TGTGCCAGCAGCTTTACCCGGACAGAAGAGACCCAGTACTTC	CASSFTRTEETQYF
TRBJ1-1	NA	TRBD1	TRBV27	TGTGCCAGCAGTACGGGGACAGCGAACACTGAAGCTTTCTTT	CASSTGTANTEAFF
TRBJ2-7	NA	TRBD1	TRBV10-3	TGTGCCATCAGGCACGGGACAGGGGACTACGAGCAGTACTTC	CAIRHGTGDYEQYF
TRBJ2-7	once	TRBD1	TRBV7-2	TGTGCCAGCAGCCTCGGGCCAGGGGGCTACGAGCAGTACTTC	CASSLGPGGYEQYF
TRBJ2-1	NA	TRBD2	TRBV6-1	TGTGCCAGCAGCCCCGGACTAGCAGATTACAATGAGCAGTTCTTC	CASSPGLADYNEQFF
TRBJ2-7	once	NA	TRBV12-2	TGTGCAAGTCGCTTTCTACAGGTTAGAGGTTACGAGCAGTACTTC	CASRFLQVRGYEQYF
TRBJ2-5	NA	TRBD1	TRBV7-8	TGTGCCAGCAGCTTAACTGGCGCCGCCGGGACAGGGATAAAGACCCAGTACTTC	CASSLTGAAGTGIKTQYF
TRBJ1-4	NA	NA	TRBV2	TGTGCCAGCAGCTACCGACACGCGCCAACTAATGAAAAACTGTTTTTT	CASSYRHAPTNEKLFF
TRBJ2-1	few	TRBD1	TRBV4-3	TGCGCCAGCAGCTCCGGGACAGGGGGCTACAATGAGCAGTTCTTC	CASSSGTGGYNEQFF
TRBJ2-5	NA	TRBD2	TRBV29-1	TGCAGCGGGATGGGACTAGAGGGCGCGGAGACCCAGTACTTC	CSGMGLEGAETQYF
TRBJ2-3	NA	TRBD1	TRBV4-1	TGCGCCAGCAGCACGTGGGACAGGGGCACAGATACGCAGTATTTT	CASSTWDRGTDTQYF
TRBJ2-3	NA	NA	TRBV6-5	TGTGCCAGCAGCCAAGACTCATATACGCAGTATTTT	CASSQDSYTQYF
TRBJ2-5	NA	NA	TRBV4-2	TGTGCCAGCAGCCAAACTAGTGGCGGGACCCAGTACTTC	CASSQTSGGTQYF
TRBJ1-1	NA	NA	TRBV7-9	TGTGCCAGCAGACAAACCAGGGAGGGCACTGAAGCTTTCTTT	CASRQTREGTEAFF
TRBJ2-1	NA	NA	TRBV7-9	TGTGCCAGCAGCTTATCACCGGGACTCCCCAATGAGCAGTTCTTC	CASSLSPGLPNEQFF
TRBJ1-6	NA	TRBD1	TRBV7-8	TGTGCCAGCAGCTTAGGACAGGGGGATTCACCCCTCCACTTT	CASSLGQGDSPLHF
TRBJ1-2	NA	NA	TRBV6-1	TGTGCCAGCAACAGGTCGCCCCAGAATGGCTACACCTTC	CASNRSPQNGYTF
TRBJ1-6	NA	NA	TRBV30	TGTGCCTGGAGTACCCTACAAGGGAGCCGATCTTCACCCCTCCACTTT	CAWSTLQGSRSSPLHF
TRBJ1-2	once	TRBD1	TRBV14	TGTGCCAGCAGCCCGGGACAGACATATGGCTACACCTTC	CASSPGQTYGYTF
TRBJ1-1	NA	NA	TRBV30	TGTGCCTACGGACAGTCCGCAGCTTTCTTT	CAYGQSAAFF
TRBJ2-1	NA	NA	TRBV11-3	TGTGCCAGCAGCTTAGACGGGGCGGGGTGGGGTAATGAGCAGTTCTTC	CASSLDGAGWGNEQFF
TRBJ2-1	NA	TRBD1	TRBV5-4	TGTGCCAGCAGCTTGGCCGGGACAGCGGCCTACAATGAGCAGTTCTTC	CASSLAGTAAYNEQFF